This T cell receptor beta chain was documented in a study of CD8 T cells in ankylosing spondylitis. Regarding the study as a whole: The authors found the disease-linked clones to be CD8+ and relatively rare in peripheral blood. Characteristic of ankylosing spondylitis blood, it appeared, was a TCR beta motif comprising fewer than 10 highly homologous variants. Matched synovial fluid from ankylosing spondylitis patients was reported to be enriched for disease-linked clones.

This clonotype was seen more than once but under ten times. What it binds is unknown. With molecular barcodes, quantitative 5'-RACE was used to make the TCR beta libraries. TCRdb reprocessed the 5' RACE reads with MiXCR, giving one entry per CDR3 protein. The sample yields fewer than 550,000 distinct CDR3 sequences, over 4% seen once. The sequenced sample consisted of blood, either unsorted or a sorted T cell fraction (not recorded which). This TCR was recovered from a male donor with ankylosing spondylitis.

The CDR3 reads CASSQVVASSSYNEQFF. Here the CDR3 DNA reads TGTGCCAGCAGCCAGGTGGTAGCGTCTAGCTCCTACAATGAGCAGTTCTTC. The chain couples TRBV7-9 to TRBJ2-1; TRBD2 is a possible D gene (5 bases). Trimming removed 5 bases at V and 0 bases at J, with 17 bases between. Germline lookup yields CDR1 SEHNR and CDR2 FQNEAQ (reference sequence). The CDR3 consists of 17 residues.